These 9 T cell receptor beta chains share one sample of origin, sequenced in a study of blood T cell repertoires in COVID-19. The assay was immunoSEQ multiplex PCR, and TCRdb's table has in-frame clones only and misses some. The sample includes tens of thousands of clones, approximately 82% seen only once; the top ten take about a fifth. Sequencing used peripheral blood. All receptors derive from a human donor in a cohort sampled during active COVID-19.

This chain uses TRBV15 with TRBJ2-2; 10 nucleotides agree with TRBD1. The CDR3 is 18 residues long. With V trimmed by 5 bases and J by 0 bases, 9 bases remained unmatched. The V gene's germline CDR1 is LNHNV and CDR2 YYDKDF (reference sequence). CDR3 bases: TGTGCCACCAGCGGGGACAGGGGAGACCCTCCGAACACCGGGGAGCTGTTTTTT. Translating gives CATSGDRGDPPNTGELFF.

This chain links TRBV3-1 (or the pseudogene TRBV3-2) with TRBJ2-7, with 8 bases lining up with TRBD1. There are 15 residues in the CDR3. The germline CDR1 and CDR2 sequences are LGHDT and YNNKEL (reference sequence). V shed 3 bases and J 0 bases; nucleotides not matched to a gene: 4. The CDR3 DNA reads as TGTGCCAGCAGCCATAGGGGACAGGCCTCCTACGAGCAGTACTTC. This translates into CASSHRGQASYEQYF.

The J gene is TRBJ1-4, the V gene TRBV29-1, with 7 positions matching TRBD1. CDR1 is SQVTM and CDR2 is ANQGSEA in the germline V gene. V lost 3 bases and J lost 8; bases outside the gene matches: 12. The CDR3 has 15 residues. The CDR3 loop reads CSVESILGGQEKLFF. CDR3 bases: TGCAGCGTTGAGTCAATATTAGGGGGCCAGGAAAAACTGTTTTTT.

This clone was recorded only once. V usage is TRBV5-4 and J usage is TRBJ1-1, with TRBD1 as a possible D gene (5 bases). The CDR3 loop spans 13 amino acids. Trimming cost V 0 bases and J 4 bases, with 7 bases left between them. Germline V lookup: CDR1 SGHNT, CDR2 YYREEE (reference sequence). The CDR3 sequence: CASSLGGGTEAFF. CDR3 nucleotides: TGTGCCAGCAGCTTGGGGGGCGGCACTGAAGCTTTCTTT.

This rearrangement joins TRBV19 to TRBJ1-4; 9 bases match TRBD1. CDR1 is LNHDA, CDR2 SQIVND, per germline (reference sequence). The CDR3 has 15 residues. V was clipped by 5 bases and J by 8 bases; unmatched bases: 9. The CDR3 nucleotides read TGTGCCAGTAGTCTAGGACAGGGGTCCAAAGAAAAACTGTTTTTT. This gives the protein CASSLGQGSKEKLFF.

The chain uses TRBV18 and TRBJ1-1, with D possibly being TRBD1 (5 bases). Germline V gene sequence: CDR1 KGHSH, CDR2 LQKENI. Trimming took 3 bases from V and 1 from J, leaving 9 bases between them. CDR3 length: 14 residues. The DNA for the CDR3 is TGTGCCAGCTCACCCGCCAGGGAGAACACTGAAGCTTTCTTT. Its protein is CASSPARENTEAFF.

The J gene is TRBJ1-3, the V gene TRBV13; TRBD2 matches at 9 bases. The J call may be in error: the DNA end matches TRBJ2-2 better. The CDR3 length is 15 residues. Looked up from germline, CDR1 is PRHDT and CDR2 is FYEKMQ (reference sequence). Written as DNA, the CDR3 is TGTGCCAGCAGCGAGCTAGCGGGGCTCACCGGGGAGCTGTTTTTT. This gives the protein CASSELAGLTGELFF.

This chain links TRBV2 with TRBJ2-2; TRBD1 matches 9 bases. Trimming cost V 6 bases and J 7 bases; bases outside gene matches: 6. CDR3 length equals 14 residues. Germline lookup yields CDR1 SNHLY and CDR2 FYNNEI. The CDR3 loop reads CASRGTGRHGELFF. In DNA, the CDR3 is TGTGCCAGCAGAGGGACAGGGCGGCACGGGGAGCTGTTTTTT.

The J gene is TRBJ2-3, the V gene TRBV5-4, with no clear D. This CDR3 has 16 residues. The germline V gene has CDR1 SGHNT and CDR2 YYREEE (reference sequence). V lost 2 bases and J 3 bases, leaving 16 bases between the germline ends. CDR3 sequence reads: CASSFIVAVGTDTQYF. CDR3 sequence (DNA): TGTGCCAGCAGCTTTATTGTGGCAGTTGGTACAGATACGCAGTATTTT.